This T cell receptor beta chain was retrieved from a study of blood T cell repertoires in COVID-19. Study as a whole: Whether acute or convalescent, the COVID-19 samples came from the United States, Italy and Spain.

Data came from immunoSEQ multiplex PCR; TCRdb stores just in-frame clones and leaves some out. The table includes hundreds of thousands of clones, about nine tenths detected once. Germline V gene sequence: CDR1 SEHNR, CDR2 FQNEAQ (reference sequence). Trimming cost V 1 base and J 1 base; bases outside gene matches: 11. This CDR3 spans 18 amino acids. The sequencing sample was made of peripheral blood. The receptor was derived from a woman aged 25 to 39 with active or convalescent COVID-19. The chain is built from TRBV7-9 and TRBJ2-5, with TRBD2 matching 8 bases. CDR3 nucleotides: TGTGCCAGCAGCTTAGGGGCCCCCGGGACTAGAGGCCAAGAGACCCAGTACTTC. Protein: CASSLGAPGTRGQETQYF.